This T cell receptor (beta chain) was profiled in a study of blood T cell repertoires in COVID-19. About the study: Sources were T cells, B-cell-depleted T cells, or PBMCs; the material itself was cDNA or gDNA.

Source study methods: Scientists estimated how many nucleated cells there were by amplifying reference gene primers. Clones were read by immunoSEQ multiplex PCR, and TCRdb kept only the in-frame ones, dropping some. V, J and clone size are taken as reported in that table, and D and trimming were inferred from the DNA itself. The sample yields roughly 100,000 clones, roughly 90% seen once. V gave up 0 bases and J gave up 7 bases, with 7 bases separating them. Germline V gene lookup returns CDR1 LGHDT and CDR2 YNNKEL (reference sequence). The CDR3 consists of 13 residues. The sequence derives from a man aged 80 or over with acute or convalescent COVID-19. The rearrangement joins TRBV3-1 (or the pseudogene TRBV3-2) to TRBJ1-5, with no clear D. The sequenced sample consisted of peripheral blood. The CDR3 DNA reads as TGTGCCAGCAGCCAAGATCTTTCCCAGCCCCAGCATTTT. Translation: CASSQDLSQPQHF.